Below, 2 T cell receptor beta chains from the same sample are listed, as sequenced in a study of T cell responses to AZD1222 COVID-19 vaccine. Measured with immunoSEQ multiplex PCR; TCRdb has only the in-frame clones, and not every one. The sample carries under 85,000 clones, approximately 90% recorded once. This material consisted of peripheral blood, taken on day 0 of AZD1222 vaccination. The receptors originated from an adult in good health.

The CDR3 spells CSALEGYTF. CDR3 bases: TGCAGCGCCCTTGAAGGCTACACCTTC. This rearrangement joins TRBV29-1 to TRBJ1-2; D is undetermined. With 7 bases removed from V and 8 bases from J, the gap between germline ends came to 8 bases. This CDR3 has 9 amino acids. CDR1 and CDR2 from the germline V gene are SQVTM and ANQGSEA.

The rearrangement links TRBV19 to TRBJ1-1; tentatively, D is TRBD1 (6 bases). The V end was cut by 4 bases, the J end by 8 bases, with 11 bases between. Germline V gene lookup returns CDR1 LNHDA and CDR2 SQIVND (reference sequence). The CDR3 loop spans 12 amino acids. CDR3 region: CASSTYREEAFF. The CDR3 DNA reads TGTGCCAGTAGTACATACAGGGAGGAAGCTTTCTTT. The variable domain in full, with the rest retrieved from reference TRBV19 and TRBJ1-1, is DGGITQSPKYLFRKEGQNVTLSCEQNLNHDAMYWYRQDPGQGLRLIYYSQIVNDFQKGDIAEGYSVSREKKESFPLTVTSAQKNPTAFYLCASSTYREEAFFGQGTRLTVV.